This T cell receptor (beta chain) was sequenced for a study of blood T cells in healthy people across ages (dated by TCRdb to 2013 to 2016). Regarding the study in general: Template switching captured roughly one uniquely barcoded TCR beta cDNA molecule per two T cells in model experiments. The study measured age-related changes in TCR beta repertoire diversity using deep sequencing normalized with unique cDNA molecular identifiers. The donors were split into four age groups: young (average about 16 years), middle-aged (nearly 40), aged (about 56) and long-lived (over 80). To avoid experimental bias, donors of different ages were randomly spread across the sequencing lanes. For two donors (one aged 18 to 30 and one aged 80 or older), the study analyzed two additional independent replicas of 1 million unique cDNA reads from the same blood draw.

As regards this clonotype: No antigen is known for it. Base qualities are not provided; no much larger clone lies one nucleotide away.

Overall study outcomes, separate from this receptor: The CMV infection status of donors was not known, potentially confounding age-related changes in expanded clonotypes. Bulk unsorted PBMC profiling prevented conclusive comparison of naive and antigen-experienced compartments. Estimates of total diversity based on one million sequenced T cells were regarded as lower bounds and as underestimates. Observed TCR beta diversity per million T cells fell roughly linearly with age, and a significant reduction was already apparent by age about 36. A strong correlation was found between observed TCR beta diversity and the percentage of naive T cells measured by flow cytometry. The long-lived group showed more naive CD4+ T cells, fewer expanded clones and increased TCR diversity than the aged group, suggesting age selection.

The approximately 41 donors, aged roughly 6 to 95 years, were systemically healthy Caucasian individuals from Russia. About 9.6 milliliters of peripheral blood were collected from each donor into EDTA-treated Vacutainer tubes. Ficoll-Paque density-gradient centrifugation was used to isolate PBMCs, with at least 7 million obtained per sample. Trizol reagent was used to extract total RNA from the PBMCs, yielding at least 6 micrograms per sample. The percentages of naive CD45RAhigh/CD27high T cells were determined by flow cytometry on a PBMC aliquot from every donor. The library was obtained by 5' RACE. Sequencing used an Illumina HiSeq 2500. The second PCR ran for roughly 7 to 11 cycles and used a J-beta primer mix along with a sample-barcoded 5' primer. A unique molecular identifier was introduced onto each TCR beta cDNA molecule by a template-switch 5' adaptor carrying 12 random nucleotides. Each sample yielded at least 2.5 million CDR3-containing paired-end reads. The Mint cDNA synthesis kit, primed by a TRBC-specific oligonucleotide, was used to synthesize first-strand cDNA from all RNA. Following uracil-DNA glycosylase treatment, a first 18-cycle PCR with universal primers M1SS and BC2_uni_R was performed on all cDNA. The study's processing was this. Each sample was normalized by randomly selecting 1 million high-quality reads, each carrying a distinct molecular identifier. Reads with shared molecular identifiers were discarded instead of being binned into consensus sequences. MiTCR, run with a Q25 quality threshold and the strictest error-elimination algorithm, handled CDR3 identification, clonotype clustering and error correction. Lower-bound total TCR beta diversity was estimated with a nonparametric unseen species model using Euler transformation. The public reads were reanalyzed by TCRdb: fastp trimming at Q25, MiXCR alignment, in-frame beta chains only. Rows with a matching CDR3 protein are joined into one entry that keeps the most common DNA and genes. The V and J calls follow TCRdb's processing rather than the paper's. This sample gives 1.5 million to 2 million distinct CDR3 sequences in total; approximately 30% of them show up just once. The ten largest clones take up over 7% of the sample.

V is pared back by 4 bases and J by 0 bases, with 13 bases lying between the germline termini. Reading from cysteine to phenylalanine, the CDR3 counts 16 amino acids. CDR3 DNA only is kept here, 48 bases in frame from base 1. This chain is built from TRBV12-3 or TRBV12-4 and TRBJ2-1; the D region possibly corresponds to TRBD1 (6 bases align). This sequence originates from a woman in her thirties in good health. The sample taken for sequencing was blood. The sequenced DNA: TGTGCCAGCAGTTCAACAGGGTGTAGCTCCTACAATGAGCAGTTCTTC. This translates into CASSSTGCSSYNEQFF.